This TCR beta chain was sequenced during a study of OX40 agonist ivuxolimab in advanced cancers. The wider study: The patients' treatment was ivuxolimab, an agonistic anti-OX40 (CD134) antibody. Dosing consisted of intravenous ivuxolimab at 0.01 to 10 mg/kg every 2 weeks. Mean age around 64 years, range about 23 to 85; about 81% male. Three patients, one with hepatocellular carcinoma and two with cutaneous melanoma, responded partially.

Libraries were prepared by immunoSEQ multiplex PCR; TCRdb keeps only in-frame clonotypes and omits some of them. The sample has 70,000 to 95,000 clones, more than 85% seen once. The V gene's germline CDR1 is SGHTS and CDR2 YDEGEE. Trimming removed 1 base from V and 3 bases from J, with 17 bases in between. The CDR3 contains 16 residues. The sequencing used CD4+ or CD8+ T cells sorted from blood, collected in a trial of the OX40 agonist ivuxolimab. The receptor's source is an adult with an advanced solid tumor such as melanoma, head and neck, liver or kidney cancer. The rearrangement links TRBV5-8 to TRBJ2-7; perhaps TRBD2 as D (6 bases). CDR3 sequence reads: CASSLPRTGVNYEQYF. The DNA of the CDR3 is TGTGCCAGCAGCTTGCCACGGACGGGGGTAAACTACGAGCAGTACTTC.